This paragraph reports one T cell receptor beta chain. Its specificity is unknown. The CDR3 has 15 amino acids. V was cut by 4 bases and J by 1 base, with 16 bases left in between. Germline V gives CDR1 DFQATT, CDR2 SNEGSKA (reference sequence). The sample originates from a study of neurological immune-mediated disorders. Study results and caveats: HTLV-1-associated myelopathy displayed the greatest TCR clonal expansion, and multiple sclerosis exhibited the smallest, lower than that of healthy controls.

TCRdb re-analysed the 5' RACE reads in MiXCR, keeping a single row per CDR3 protein. The sample carries around 40,000 distinct CDR3 sequences, roughly 13% recorded once. The receptor's source is a female donor in good health. The sequenced sample was PBMCs. The V call is TRBV20-1, the J call TRBJ2-5; the D gene is possibly TRBD1 (5 bases). CDR3 region: CSAKLTVGAQETQYF. The CDR3 bases are TGCAGTGCTAAACTGACAGTGGGTGCCCAAGAGACCCAGTACTTC.